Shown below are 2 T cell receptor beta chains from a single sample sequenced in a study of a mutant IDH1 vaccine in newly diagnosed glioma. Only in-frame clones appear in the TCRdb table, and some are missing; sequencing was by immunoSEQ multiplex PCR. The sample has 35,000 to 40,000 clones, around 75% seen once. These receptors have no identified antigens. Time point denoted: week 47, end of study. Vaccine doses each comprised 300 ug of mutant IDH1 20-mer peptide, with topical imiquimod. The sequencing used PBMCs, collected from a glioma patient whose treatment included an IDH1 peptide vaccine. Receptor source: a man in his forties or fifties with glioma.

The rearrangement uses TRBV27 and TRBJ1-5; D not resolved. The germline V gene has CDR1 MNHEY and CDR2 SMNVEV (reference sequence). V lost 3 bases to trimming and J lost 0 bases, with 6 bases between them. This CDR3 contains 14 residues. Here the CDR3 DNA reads TGTGCCAGCAGTTTGTCCAGTAGCAATCAGCCCCAGCATTTT. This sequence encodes CASSLSSSNQPQHF.

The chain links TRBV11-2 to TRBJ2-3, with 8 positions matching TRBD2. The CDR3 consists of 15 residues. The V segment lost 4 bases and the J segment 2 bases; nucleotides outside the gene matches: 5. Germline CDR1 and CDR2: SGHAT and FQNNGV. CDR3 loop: CASSSLAEHTDTQYF. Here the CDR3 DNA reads TGTGCCAGCAGCTCACTAGCGGAACACACAGATACGCAGTATTTT.